The 4 T cell receptor beta chains listed next were all sequenced from one sample in a study of blood T cell repertoires in COVID-19. Some clones are missing from TCRdb's copy, which holds only in-frame ones; the method was immunoSEQ multiplex PCR. The sample holds around 400,000 clones, 80% to 90% seen once. Source material: peripheral blood. These receptor sequences come from a man aged 40-49 years with acute or convalescent COVID-19.

The gene calls are TRBV21-1 and TRBJ1-4; the DNA was not used to check the table's D call, TRBD1. TRBV21-1 is shown as a pseudogene. The CDR3 runs to 17 residues. This CDR3 reads CASSKPCRGQGYEKLFF. The CDR3, as DNA: TGTGCCAGCAGCAAACCATGCCGAGGACAGGGTTATGAAAAACTGTTTTTT.

The chain carries TRBV18 and TRBJ2-3, with D perhaps TRBD2 (5 bases). Trimming shortened V by 0 bases and J by 8 bases, and 6 bases separated the two germline ends. The V gene's germline CDR1 is KGHSH and CDR2 LQKENI. This CDR3 is 12 amino acids long. This CDR3 reads CASSPPEVTQYF. CDR3 in DNA: TGTGCCAGCTCACCACCGGAGGTTACGCAGTATTTT.

J is TRBJ1-4 and V is TRBV4-1; D unresolved. CDR3 size: 13 residues. V gave up 4 bases and J gave up 5 bases, with 8 bases separating them. In germline, CDR1 is MGHRA, CDR2 YSYEKL. CDR3 DNA sequence: TGCGCCAGCAGCCCGCGGAGAAATGAAAAACTGTTTTTT. It is translated as CASSPRRNEKLFF.

The chain is built from TRBV6-1 and TRBJ1-5; 8 nucleotides match TRBD1. The germline V gene has CDR1 MNHNS and CDR2 SASEGT. Losses at the gene ends were 1 base for V and 6 bases for J; bases not matched to a gene: 5. The CDR3 covers 15 residues. CDR3 sequence: CASSEGTGKSQPQHF. The CDR3 coding sequence is TGTGCCAGCAGTGAAGGGACAGGGAAAAGTCAGCCCCAGCATTTT.